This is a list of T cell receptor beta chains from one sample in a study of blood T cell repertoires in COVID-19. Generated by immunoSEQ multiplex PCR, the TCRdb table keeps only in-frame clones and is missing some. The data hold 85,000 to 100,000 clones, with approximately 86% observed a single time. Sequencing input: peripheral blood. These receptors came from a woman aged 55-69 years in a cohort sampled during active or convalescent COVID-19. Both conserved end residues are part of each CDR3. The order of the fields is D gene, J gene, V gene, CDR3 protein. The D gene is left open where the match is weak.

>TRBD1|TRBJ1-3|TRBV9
CASSVGTGDSSGNTIYF
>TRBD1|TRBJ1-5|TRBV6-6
CASSSTEQGINQPQHF
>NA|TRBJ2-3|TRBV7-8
CASSLDRAADTQYF
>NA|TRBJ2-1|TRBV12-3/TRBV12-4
CASGKGENEQFF
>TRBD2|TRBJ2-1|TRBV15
CATSRDSGRANEQFF
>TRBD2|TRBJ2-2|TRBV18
CASTGLGTSGTGELFF
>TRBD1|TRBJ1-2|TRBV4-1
CASSQDAGTGPNYGYTF
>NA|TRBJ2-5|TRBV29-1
CSVLEGGSWETQYF
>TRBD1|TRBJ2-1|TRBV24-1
CATSDRQGAYNEQFF
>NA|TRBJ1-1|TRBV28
CASSLRGLNTEAFF
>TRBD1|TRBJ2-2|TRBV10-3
CAIKTTGDRELFF
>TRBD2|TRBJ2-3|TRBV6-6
CASSKQRRERDTQYF
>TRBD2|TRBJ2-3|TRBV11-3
CASSRGGDTQYF
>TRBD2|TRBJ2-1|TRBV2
CASSEMGLAGGNEQFF
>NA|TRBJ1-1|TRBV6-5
CASSYSRQGRNTEAFF
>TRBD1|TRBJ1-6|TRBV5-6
CASSYPDRGNSPLHF
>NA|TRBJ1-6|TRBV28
CASSTGSSYNSPLHF
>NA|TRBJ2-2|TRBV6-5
CASWTDTGELFF
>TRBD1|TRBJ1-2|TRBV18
CASSSGVDRGPTGYTF
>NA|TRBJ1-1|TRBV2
CASQAGAEGFF
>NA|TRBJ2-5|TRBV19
CASGLAKGAQETQYF
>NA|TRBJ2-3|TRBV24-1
CATSDPLGGLLDTQYF
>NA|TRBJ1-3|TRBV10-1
CASSPDWSSGNTIYF
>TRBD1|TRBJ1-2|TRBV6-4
CASSEQGAPGGYTF
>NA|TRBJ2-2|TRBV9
CASTEGLRVYTGELFF
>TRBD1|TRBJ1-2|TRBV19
CASSQGGADYGYTF
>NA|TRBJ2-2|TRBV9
CASSVDGEGELFF
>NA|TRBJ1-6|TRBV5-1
CASSLATDPVNSPLHF
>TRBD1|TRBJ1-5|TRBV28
CASRRAGGGNQPQHF
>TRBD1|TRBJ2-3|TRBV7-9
CASSLDRGADTQYF
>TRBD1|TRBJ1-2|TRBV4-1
CASSQVLKRTGLPNYGYTF
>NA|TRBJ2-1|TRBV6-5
CASSQEEVNEQFF
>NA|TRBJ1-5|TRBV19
CASSSQGQPQHF
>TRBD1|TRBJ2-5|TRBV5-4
CASSLNAGQGQETQYF
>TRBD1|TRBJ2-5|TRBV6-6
CASSYSDRGGETQYF
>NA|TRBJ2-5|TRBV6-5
CASSYQGAKETQYF
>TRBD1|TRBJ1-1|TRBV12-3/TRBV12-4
CASSTSDREAFF
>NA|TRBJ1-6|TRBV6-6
CASSYGGSSPLHF
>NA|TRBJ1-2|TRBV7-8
CASSLSATRTDYGYTF
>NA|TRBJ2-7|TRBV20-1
CSASQGTYEQYF
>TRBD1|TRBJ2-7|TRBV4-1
CASRPRQGAREQYF
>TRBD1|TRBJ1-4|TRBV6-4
CASIPSPRDRDEKLFF
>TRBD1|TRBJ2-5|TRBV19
CASSPGQDQETQYF
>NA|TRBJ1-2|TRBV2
CASSATRNYGYTF
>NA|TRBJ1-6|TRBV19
CATTVSEGSPLHF
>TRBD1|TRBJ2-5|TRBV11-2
CASSPGGGVWQETQYF
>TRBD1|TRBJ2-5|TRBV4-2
CASSQGQGNVDETQYF
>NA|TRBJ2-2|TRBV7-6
CASSDQAPGLFNTGELFF
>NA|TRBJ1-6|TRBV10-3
CASKGREANSPLHF
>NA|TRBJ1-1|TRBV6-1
CASSEYGGSIGTEAFF
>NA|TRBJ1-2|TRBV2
CASSSGTGLYGYTF
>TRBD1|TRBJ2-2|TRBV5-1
CASSWGTGLNTGELFF
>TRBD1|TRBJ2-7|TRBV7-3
CASSPGTGGFQQYF
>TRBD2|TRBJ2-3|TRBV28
CASRYPGLTSTDTQYF
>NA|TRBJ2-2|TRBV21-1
CASSKTNWGPDRLFF
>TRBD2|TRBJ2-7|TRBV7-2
CASSSATPGLAGEQYF
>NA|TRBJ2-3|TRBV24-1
CATSESGITDTQYF
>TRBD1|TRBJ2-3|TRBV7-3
CASSLTGDREGTDTQYF
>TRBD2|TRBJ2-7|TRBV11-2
CASSPYLAGASYEQYF
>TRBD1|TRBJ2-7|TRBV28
CASSSDPGQGTYEQYF